The entry below describes one T cell receptor (beta chain). This entry is derived from a study of cytomegalovirus exposure and HLA in healthy donors. Germline V gene lookup returns CDR1 LNHDA and CDR2 SQIVND (reference sequence). V lost 3 bases, J lost 5 bases, and 2 bases stayed unmatched. The CDR3 runs to 14 residues. The PCR used 60 Vbeta and 13 Jbeta primers. The table came from immunoSEQ multiplex PCR; TCRdb's copy has only in-frame clones and leaves some out. Of 75,000 to 100,000 clones in the sample, about four fifths were seen once. What was sequenced was PBMCs. The chain links TRBV19 to TRBJ2-4; 9 bases map to TRBD2. This sequence originates from a female donor in good health and CMV-seropositive. The CDR3 DNA reads TGTGCCAGTAGTATGTCTAGCGGGGAAAACATTCAGTACTTC. Amino acid sequence: CASSMSSGENIQYF.